The clone carrying this T cell receptor (beta chain) is categorized as medium-sized (0.01 to 0.1%). Its cognate antigen is unknown. With around 500 ng total RNA as template and a constant-region primer, TCR beta cDNA was made. Library construction for TCR beta comprised three nested multiplex PCR rounds performed with slightly modified ARM-PCR. Researchers ran the first two PCR rounds for roughly 11 cycles each with TRBV1-TRBV30 forward primers and a C-beta reverse primer. MiXCR, run by TCRdb on the multiplex PCR reads, gives a single entry per CDR3 protein. The sample carries about 99,000 distinct CDR3 sequences, more than 60% recorded once. The source material, 20-30 mg of unsorted bulk tissue, was used to co-extract RNA and DNA. Chronic HBV infection was present, with no prior treatment. These data originate in a study of tumor-infiltrating lymphocytes in primary liver carcinoma. Study-level background: Among the tumors, stages were T1-T3 N0M0 and sizes roughly 4.2 to 11 cm.

Study findings and constraints: It was tumor-adjacent and tumor-blood pairs that overlapped less than tumor region pairs did.

CDR3 length: 15 amino acids. Germline CDR1 SGHAT, CDR2 FQNNGV. V lost 0 bases, J lost 9 bases, and 15 bases lay in between. The rearrangement links TRBV11-2 to TRBJ2-4; maybe TRBD2 (5 bases). This receptor was identified in a woman aged 55-69 years with primary liver carcinoma and hepatitis B virus infection. Sequenced material: liver tumor tissue from sampling region 5. The subset here: tumor region T5, tumor centre. CDR3 sequence reads: CASSLEPASQAIQYF. CDR3 DNA sequence: TGTGCCAGCAGCTTAGAACCGGCTAGCCAGGCCATTCAGTACTTC.